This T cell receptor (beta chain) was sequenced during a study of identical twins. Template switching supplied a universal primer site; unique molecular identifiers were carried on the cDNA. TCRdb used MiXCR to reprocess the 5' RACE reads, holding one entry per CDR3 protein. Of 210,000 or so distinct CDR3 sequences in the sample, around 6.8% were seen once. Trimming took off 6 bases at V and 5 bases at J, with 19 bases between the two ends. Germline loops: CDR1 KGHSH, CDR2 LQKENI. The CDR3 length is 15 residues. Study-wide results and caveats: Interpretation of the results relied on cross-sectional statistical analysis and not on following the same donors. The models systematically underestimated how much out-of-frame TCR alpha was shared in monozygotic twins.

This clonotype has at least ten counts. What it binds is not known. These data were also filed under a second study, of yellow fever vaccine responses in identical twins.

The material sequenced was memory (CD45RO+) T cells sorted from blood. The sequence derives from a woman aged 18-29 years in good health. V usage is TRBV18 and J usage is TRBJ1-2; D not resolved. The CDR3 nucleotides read TGTGCCAGCTCGGTGGGTGCTGGACTGCAATATGGCTACACCTTC. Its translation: CASSVGAGLQYGYTF.